One and the same sample provided the 21 T cell receptor beta chains below, sequenced in a study of blood T cell repertoires in COVID-19. Measured with immunoSEQ multiplex PCR; TCRdb has only the in-frame clones, and not every one. The table shows 63,000 or so clones, with roughly 86% occurring only once. What was sequenced was peripheral blood. These receptors originate from a man between 65 and 79 years old with active COVID-19.

V and J are TRBV2 and TRBJ2-7; the match to TRBD2 covers 9 bases. The CDR3 is 14 residues long. The germline V gene encodes CDR1 SNHLY and CDR2 FYNNEI. Losses at the gene ends were 6 bases for V and 2 bases for J; bases not matched to a gene: 5. The CDR3 coding sequence is TGTGCCAGCAGGGGGCTAGCGGGGCCCTACGAGCAGTACTTC. This translates into CASRGLAGPYEQYF. The whole variable domain, filled in from reference TRBV2 and TRBJ2-7, reads EPEVTQTPSHQVTQMGQEVILRCVPISNHLYFYWYRQILGQKVEFLVSFYNNEISEKSEIFDDQFSVERPDGSNFTLKIRSTKLEDSAMYFCASRGLAGPYEQYFGPGTRLTVT.

J is TRBJ2-7 and V is TRBV24-1; maybe TRBD2 (5 bases). The V end was cut by 2 bases, the J end by 6 bases, with 16 bases between. Germline CDR1 KGHDR, CDR2 SFDVKD. The CDR3 is made up of 15 amino acids. CDR3 amino acids: CATSDSPPLGIEQYF. The CDR3 DNA follows: TGTGCCACCAGTGATTCCCCCCCACTCGGGATCGAGCAGTACTTC.

This clone came up a few times. The chain has TRBV27 and TRBJ1-6, with TRBD1 matching over 9 bases. The CDR3 is made up of 14 amino acids. The ends lost 7 bases at V and 9 bases at J; junction bases unmatched: 7. Germline V gene data show CDR1 as MNHEY and CDR2 as SMNVEV (reference sequence). CDR3 sequence reads: CASTRDRVFSPLHF. CDR3 coding DNA: TGTGCCAGCACCCGGGACAGGGTGTTTTCACCCCTCCACTTT.

The chain recombines TRBV3-1 (or the pseudogene TRBV3-2) with TRBJ2-1; tentatively, D is TRBD2 (7 bases). The CDR3 totals 17 residues. Trimming cost V 4 bases and J 6 bases, with 22 bases left between them. Germline assignment: CDR1 LGHDT and CDR2 YNNKEL (reference sequence). The CDR3 DNA follows: TGTGCCAGCAGCCCAGGGGCCGGGAGGCCTTCCCTCAATGAGCAGTTCTTC. Protein: CASSPGAGRPSLNEQFF.

The chain couples TRBV6-4 to TRBJ2-2; D unclear. CDR1 and CDR2 from the germline V gene are MRHNA and SNTAGT. This CDR3 is built from 16 residues. Trimming took off 0 bases at V and 5 bases at J, with 13 bases between the two ends. CDR3 sequence reads: CASSDSAAPQTGELFF. CDR3 nucleotide sequence: TGTGCCAGCAGTGACTCGGCGGCCCCCCAGACCGGGGAGCTGTTTTTT.

V usage is TRBV7-3 and J usage is TRBJ1-2, with TRBD1 matching over 11 bases. Germline loops: CDR1 SGHTA, CDR2 FQGTGA. With V trimmed by 3 bases and J by 4 bases, 1 base remained unmatched. The CDR3 totals 14 residues. CDR3 sequence: CASSLGQGGYGYTF. The CDR3 DNA sequence: TGTGCCAGCAGCTTGGGACAGGGGGGCTATGGCTACACCTTC. The full variable domain, in which reference TRBV7-3 and TRBJ1-2 provide the parts outside the CDR3, is GAGVSQTPSNKVTEKGKYVELRCDPISGHTALYWYRQSLGQGPEFLIYFQGTGAADDSGLPNDRFFAVRPEGSVSTLKIQRTERGDSAVYLCASSLGQGGYGYTFGSGTRLTVV.

The V call is TRBV30, the J call TRBJ1-6, with a tentative D call TRBD1 (6 bases). V lost 2 bases and J 6 bases, leaving 14 bases between the germline ends. CDR3 length equals 15 residues. Germline V gene sequence: CDR1 GTSNPN, CDR2 SVGIG (reference sequence). Here the CDR3 DNA reads TGTGCCTGGAGTCGGGTGGGGGCCGGTAATTCACCCCTCCACTTT. Residues: CAWSRVGAGNSPLHF.

This clone turned up a few times. The chain combines TRBV19 with TRBJ1-5, with D tentatively TRBD1 (6 bases). V dropped 4 bases and J dropped 1 base, with 23 bases sitting between them. This CDR3 is built from 19 residues. Per germline, CDR1 LNHDA and CDR2 SQIVND (reference sequence). CDR3 in DNA: TGTGCCAGTAGTACCCTACAGGGCCCCCAGGATGGGAGCAATCAGCCCCAGCATTTT. It is translated as CASSTLQGPQDGSNQPQHF.

Notes on this clone: One end of the junction is discordant with germline, which a read error may explain. The chain is built from TRBV29-1 and TRBJ1-1; the D gene is possibly TRBD1 (6 bases). This CDR3 spans 13 amino acids. Germline V gene data show CDR1 as SQVTM and CDR2 as ANQGSEA. CDR3 loop: CSVATTGNSEAFF. Here the CDR3 DNA reads TGCAGCGTCGCGACGACAGGTAACAGTGAAGCTTTCTTT.

This chain links TRBV23-1 with TRBJ2-2; D is perhaps TRBD2 (5 bases). TRBV23-1 is an open reading frame, and its role is uncertain. The V end was cut by 0 bases, the J end by 7 bases, with 15 bases between. This CDR3 region has 16 residues. The CDR3 DNA reads TGCGCCAGCAGTCAATCTGGCCCCCCCGGAGGCGGGGAGCTGTTTTTT. It encodes CASSQSGPPGGGELFF.

The chain uses TRBV5-4 and TRBJ1-2; TRBD1 agrees at 10 bases. The germline gives CDR1 SGHNT, CDR2 YYREEE (reference sequence). CDR3 length: 15 residues. V was pared by 8 bases and J by 1 base, with 8 bases of the junction left unmatched. CDR3 DNA: TGTGCCAGTGGGGGGGGACAGGGGCTTAACTATGGCTACACCTTC. Amino acids: CASGGGQGLNYGYTF.

J is TRBJ1-4 and V is TRBV6-5; weak D call: TRBD1 (5 bases). This CDR3 comprises 13 residues. V was clipped by 0 bases and J by 14 bases, with 13 bases between them. Germline CDR1 and CDR2: MNHEY and SVGAGI. CDR3 in DNA: TGTGCCAGCAGTTACTCGAGGTATAGGGGCCTGTTTTTT. Protein product: CASSYSRYRGLFF.

J is TRBJ2-2 and V is TRBV6-5; D remains ambiguous. The CDR3 runs 12 residues. From germline, CDR1 is MNHEY and CDR2 SVGAGI. Trimming cost V 6 bases and J 7 bases, with 9 bases left between them. The CDR3 here is CASRRSNGELFF. CDR3 nucleotides: TGTGCCAGCAGGAGATCAAACGGGGAGCTGTTTTTT.

The chain recombines TRBV12-3 or TRBV12-4 with TRBJ2-7, with TRBD2 matching over 8 bases. The junction had 4 bases not matched to a gene; V was cut back by 3 bases and J by 6 bases. The CDR3 is 13 residues long. The CDR3 nucleotides read TGTGCCAGCAGTTTTCGGGAGGGAGGCGAGCAGTACTTC. This encodes CASSFREGGEQYF.

This clone occurred a few times. The chain couples TRBV25-1 to TRBJ1-2, with D tentatively TRBD1 (5 bases). CDR1 is MGHDK, CDR2 SYGVNS, per germline. The CDR3 runs to 16 residues. V shed 6 bases and J shed 0 bases, with 17 bases lying between them. CDR3 bases: TGTGCCAGCAGCCCCGGGGGGAGGGGCTCTAACTATGGCTACACCTTC. Amino acid sequence: CASSPGGRGSNYGYTF.

V and J are TRBV6-6 and TRBJ2-3; 10 nucleotides agree with TRBD2. V gave up 6 bases and J gave up 0 bases; unmatched junction bases: 6. CDR1 and CDR2 from the germline V gene are MNHNY and SVGAGI (reference sequence). The CDR3 sequence is 16 residues long. The CDR3 nucleotides read TGTGCCAGCAGGGCTAGCGGGAGCCCCAGCACAGATACGCAGTATTTT. It yields the protein CASRASGSPSTDTQYF.

The chain joins TRBV7-3 to TRBJ2-3, with D possibly matching TRBD2 (6 bases). Trimming cost V 5 bases and J 6 bases, with 9 bases left between them. The CDR3 is made up of 12 amino acids. The germline gives CDR1 SGHTA, CDR2 FQGTGA. The CDR3 region is CASSPAGDTQYF. CDR3 nucleotides: TGTGCCAGCAGCCCGGCGGGGGATACGCAGTATTTT.

The chain carries TRBV11-3 and TRBJ1-1; no clear D gene. The CDR3 length is 12 residues. Germline V CDR1 and CDR2: SGHNT, YENEEA. Deletions cut 2 bases from V and 8 bases from J, with 9 bases between. The CDR3 region has the DNA TGTGCCAGCAGCTTAATGGAGACCGAAGCTTTCTTT. It specifies CASSLMETEAFF.

V is TRBV5-1 and J is TRBJ2-3, with TRBD2 as a possible D gene (5 bases). This CDR3 region has 16 residues. Looked up from germline, CDR1 is SGHRS and CDR2 is YFSETQ. V gave up 4 bases and J gave up 0 bases, with 15 bases separating them. The CDR3 DNA reads TGCGCCAGCAGCACCCCCGGCGGGCGAAGCACAGATACGCAGTATTTT. Protein sequence: CASSTPGGRSTDTQYF.

The chain employs TRBV11-2 and TRBJ2-2; D is perhaps TRBD2 (6 bases). With 5 bases removed from V and 0 bases from J, the gap between germline ends came to 16 bases. CDR1 and CDR2 from the germline V gene are SGHAT and FQNNGV. This CDR3 region has 17 residues. The CDR3 DNA follows: TGTGCCAGCAGCGTAACCCCCGCGGGGCCGAACACCGGGGAGCTGTTTTTT. Translation gives CASSVTPAGPNTGELFF.

The CDR3 loop reads CASSWGHRGGYGYTF. The CDR3 region has the DNA TGTGCCAGCAGCTGGGGACACCGGGGGGGCTATGGCTACACCTTC. The chain couples TRBV5-4 to TRBJ1-2; D may be TRBD1 (6 bases). The germline V gene has CDR1 SGHNT and CDR2 YYREEE (reference sequence). Trimming shortened V by 3 bases and J by 4 bases, and 16 bases separated the two germline ends. The CDR3 has 15 amino acids.